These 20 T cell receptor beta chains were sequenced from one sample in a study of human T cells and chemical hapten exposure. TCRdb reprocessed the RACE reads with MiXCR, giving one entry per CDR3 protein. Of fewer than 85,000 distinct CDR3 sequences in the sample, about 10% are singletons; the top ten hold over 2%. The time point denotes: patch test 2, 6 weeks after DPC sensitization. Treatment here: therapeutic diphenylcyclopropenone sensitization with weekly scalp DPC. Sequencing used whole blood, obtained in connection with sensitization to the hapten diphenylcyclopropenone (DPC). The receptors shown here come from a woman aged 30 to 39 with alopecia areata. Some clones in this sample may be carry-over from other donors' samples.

CDR3 coding DNA: TGTGCCTCACAAAAGGGGGAGGCTTTCTTT. Its translation: CASQKGEAFF. V usage is TRBV28 and J usage is TRBJ1-1, with D possibly TRBD1 on 6 matching bases. The V and J ends lost 11 bases and 11 bases respectively, with 15 bases between them. Germline V gene sequence: CDR1 MDHEN, CDR2 SYDVKM. The CDR3 is 10 residues long.

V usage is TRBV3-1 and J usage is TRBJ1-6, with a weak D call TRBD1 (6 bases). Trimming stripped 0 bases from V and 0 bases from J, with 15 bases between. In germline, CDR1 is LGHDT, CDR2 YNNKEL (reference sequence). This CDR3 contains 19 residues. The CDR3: CASSQEFGQGSSYNSPLHF. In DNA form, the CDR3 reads TGTGCCAGCAGCCAAGAGTTCGGGCAGGGGAGCTCCTATAATTCACCCCTCCACTTT.

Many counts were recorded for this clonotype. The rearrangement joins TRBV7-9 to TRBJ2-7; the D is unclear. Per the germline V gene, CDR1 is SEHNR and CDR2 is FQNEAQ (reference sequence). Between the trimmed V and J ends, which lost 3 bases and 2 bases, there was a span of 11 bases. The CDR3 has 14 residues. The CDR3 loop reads CASSFSSETYEQYF. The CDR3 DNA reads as TGTGCCAGCAGCTTTTCGTCGGAGACCTACGAGCAGTACTTC.

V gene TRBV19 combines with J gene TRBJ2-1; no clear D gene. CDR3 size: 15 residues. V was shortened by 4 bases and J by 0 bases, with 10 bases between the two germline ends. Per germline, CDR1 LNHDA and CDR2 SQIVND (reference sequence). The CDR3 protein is CASSKGVSSYNEQFF. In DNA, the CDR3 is TGTGCCAGTAGTAAGGGCGTCAGCTCCTACAATGAGCAGTTCTTC. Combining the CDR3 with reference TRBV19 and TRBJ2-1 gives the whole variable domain DGGITQSPKYLFRKEGQNVTLSCEQNLNHDAMYWYRQDPGQGLRLIYYSQIVNDFQKGDIAEGYSVSREKKESFPLTVTSAQKNPTAFYLCASSKGVSSYNEQFFGPGTRLTVL.

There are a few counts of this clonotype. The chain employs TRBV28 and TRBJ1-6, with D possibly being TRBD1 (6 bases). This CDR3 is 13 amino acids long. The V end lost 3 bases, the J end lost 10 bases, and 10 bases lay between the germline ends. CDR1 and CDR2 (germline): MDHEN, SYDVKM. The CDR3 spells CASSFRGRSPLHF. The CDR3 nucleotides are TGTGCCAGCAGTTTCAGGGGAAGATCACCCCTCCACTTT.

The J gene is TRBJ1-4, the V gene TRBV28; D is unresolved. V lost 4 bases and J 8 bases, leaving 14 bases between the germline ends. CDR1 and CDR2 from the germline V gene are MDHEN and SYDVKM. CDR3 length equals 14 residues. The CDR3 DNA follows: TGTGCCAGCAGTTATCTATCGGAAGGGGAAAAACTGTTTTTT. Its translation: CASSYLSEGEKLFF.

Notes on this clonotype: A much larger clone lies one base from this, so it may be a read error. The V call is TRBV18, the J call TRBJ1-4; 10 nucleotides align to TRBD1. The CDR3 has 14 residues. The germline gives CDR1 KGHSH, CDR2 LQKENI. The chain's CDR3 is CASSPGQGDEELFF. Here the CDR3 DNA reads TGTGCCAGCTCTCCCGGACAGGGGGATGAAGAACTGTTTTTT.

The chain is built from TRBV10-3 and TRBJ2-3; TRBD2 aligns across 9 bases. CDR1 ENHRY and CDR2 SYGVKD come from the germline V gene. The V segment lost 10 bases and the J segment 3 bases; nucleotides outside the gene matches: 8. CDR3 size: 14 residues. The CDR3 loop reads CATALAGVTDTQYF. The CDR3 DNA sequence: TGTGCCACCGCACTAGCGGGCGTAACAGATACGCAGTATTTT.

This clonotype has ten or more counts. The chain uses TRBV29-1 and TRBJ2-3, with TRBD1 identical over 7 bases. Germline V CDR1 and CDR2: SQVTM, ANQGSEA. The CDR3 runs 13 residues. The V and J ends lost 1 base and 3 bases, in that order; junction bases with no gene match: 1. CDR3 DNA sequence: TGCAGCGTTGAAGTGGACAGGACAGATACGCAGTATTTT. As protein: CSVEVDRTDTQYF.

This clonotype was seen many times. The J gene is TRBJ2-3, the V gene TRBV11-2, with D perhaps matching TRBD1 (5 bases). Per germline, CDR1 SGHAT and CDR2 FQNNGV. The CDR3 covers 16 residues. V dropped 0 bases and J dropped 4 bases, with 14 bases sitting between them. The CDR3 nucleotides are TGTGCCAGCAGCTTAGATGGGCAGGGTGGCGCAGATACGCAGTATTTT. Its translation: CASSLDGQGGADTQYF.

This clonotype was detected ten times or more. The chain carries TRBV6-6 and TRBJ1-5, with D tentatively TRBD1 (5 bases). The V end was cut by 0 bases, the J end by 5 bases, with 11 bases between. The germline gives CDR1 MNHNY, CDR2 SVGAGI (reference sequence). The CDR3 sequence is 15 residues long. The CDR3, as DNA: TGTGCCAGCAGTTACTCGACGGGGGAAGATCAGCCCCAGCATTTT. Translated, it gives CASSYSTGEDQPQHF.

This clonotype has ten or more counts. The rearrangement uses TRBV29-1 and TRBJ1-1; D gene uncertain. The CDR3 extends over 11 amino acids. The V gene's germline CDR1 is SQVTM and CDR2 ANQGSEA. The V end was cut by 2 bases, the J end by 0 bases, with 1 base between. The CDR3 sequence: CSVELNTEAFF. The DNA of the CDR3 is TGCAGCGTTGAATTGAACACTGAAGCTTTCTTT.

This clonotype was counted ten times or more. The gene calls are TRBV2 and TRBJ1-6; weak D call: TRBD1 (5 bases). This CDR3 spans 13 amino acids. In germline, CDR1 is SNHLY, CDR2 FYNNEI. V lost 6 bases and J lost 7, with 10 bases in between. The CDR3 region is CASRSRQNSPLHF. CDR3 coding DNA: TGTGCCAGCAGGTCAAGACAGAATTCACCCCTCCACTTT.

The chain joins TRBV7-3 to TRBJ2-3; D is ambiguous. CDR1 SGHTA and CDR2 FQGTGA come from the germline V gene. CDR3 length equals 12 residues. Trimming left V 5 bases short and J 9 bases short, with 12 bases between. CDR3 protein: CASSQQGATQYF. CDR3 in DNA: TGTGCCAGCAGCCAACAAGGTGCAACGCAGTATTTT.

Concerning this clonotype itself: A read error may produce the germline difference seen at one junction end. Here the CDR3 DNA reads TGCGCCAGCAGTTTGGGGGGGATCGAGACCCAGTACTTC. The encoded protein is CASSLGGIETQYF. V usage is TRBV5-1 and J usage is TRBJ2-5, with 7 nucleotides matching TRBD2. CDR3 size: 13 residues. CDR1 SGHRS and CDR2 YFSETQ come from the germline V gene.

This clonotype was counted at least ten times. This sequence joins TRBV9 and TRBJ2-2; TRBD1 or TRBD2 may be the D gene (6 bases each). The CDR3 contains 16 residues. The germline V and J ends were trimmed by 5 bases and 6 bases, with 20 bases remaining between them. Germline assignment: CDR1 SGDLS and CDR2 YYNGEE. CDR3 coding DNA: TGTGCCAGCAGTAAAGGGGGGCGGATTCCCCCCGGGGAGCTGTTTTTT. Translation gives CASSKGGRIPPGELFF.

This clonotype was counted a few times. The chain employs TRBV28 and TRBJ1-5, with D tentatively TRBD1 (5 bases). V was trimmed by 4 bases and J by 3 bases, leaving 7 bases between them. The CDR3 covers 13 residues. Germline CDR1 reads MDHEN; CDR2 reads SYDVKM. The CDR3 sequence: CASSWGNNQPQHF. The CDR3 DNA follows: TGTGCCAGCAGTTGGGGGAACAATCAGCCCCAGCATTTT.

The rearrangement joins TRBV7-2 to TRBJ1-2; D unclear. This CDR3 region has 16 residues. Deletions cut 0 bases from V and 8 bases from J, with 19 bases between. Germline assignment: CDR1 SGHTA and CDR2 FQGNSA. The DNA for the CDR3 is TGTGCCAGCAGCTTAGCGCCTGGCAGCCAACCGGGGGGCTACACCTTC. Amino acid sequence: CASSLAPGSQPGGYTF.

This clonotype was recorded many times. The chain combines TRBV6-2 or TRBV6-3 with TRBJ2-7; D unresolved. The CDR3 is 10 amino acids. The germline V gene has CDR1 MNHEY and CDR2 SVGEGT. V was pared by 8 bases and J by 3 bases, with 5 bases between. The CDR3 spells CASASYEQYF. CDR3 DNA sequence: TGTGCCAGCGCCAGCTACGAGCAGTACTTC.

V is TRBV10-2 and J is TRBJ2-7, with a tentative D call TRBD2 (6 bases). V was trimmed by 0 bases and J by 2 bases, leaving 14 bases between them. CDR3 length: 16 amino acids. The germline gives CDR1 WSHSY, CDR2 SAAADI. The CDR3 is CASSESSASVTYEQYF. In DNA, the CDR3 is TGCGCCAGCAGTGAGTCCTCGGCTAGCGTAACCTACGAGCAGTACTTC.